This T cell receptor (beta chain) appears in the sequencing data of a study of shared T cell receptors in the human thymus. Libraries were prepared by immunoSEQ multiplex PCR; TCRdb keeps only in-frame clonotypes and omits some of them. The table lists more than 550,000 clones, approximately 85% of them singletons. Germline V gives CDR1 SGHAT, CDR2 FQNNGV. J was trimmed by 2 bases and V by 4 bases; bases with no gene match: 8. This CDR3 spans 17 amino acids. The sample was also linked to a second study, of human thymus T cells.

Input material: thymocytes. The TCR comes from a girl under three years old with a congenital heart defect. This chain links TRBV11-2 with TRBJ2-1; 10 bases are shared with TRBD1. The CDR3 nucleotides read TGTGCCAGCAGCTGCTACGGGACAGGGGATACCTACAATGAGCAGTTCTTC. Its translation is CASSCYGTGDTYNEQFF. Variable domain in full (rest from reference TRBV11-2 and TRBJ2-1): EAGVAQSPRYKIIEKRQSVAFWCNPISGHATLYWYQQILGQGPKLLIQFQNNGVVDDSQLPKDRFSAERLKGVDSTLKIQPAKLEDSAVYLCASSCYGTGDTYNEQFFGPGTRLTVL.